The 15 T cell receptor beta chains reported below all come from one sample, sequenced in a study of neurological immune-mediated disorders. TCRdb reanalysed the 5' RACE reads using MiXCR and keeps one entry per CDR3 protein. The sample carries about 70,000 distinct CDR3 sequences, 3% to 4% recorded once. The sequencing input was PBMCs. The receptors come from a woman aged 45-65 years with multiple sclerosis.

Ten or more counts support this clonotype. At one end, the junction sequence differs from germline, possibly due to a read error. V is TRBV25-1 and J is TRBJ2-3; D gene uncertain. The CDR3 length is 11 residues. Germline assignment: CDR1 MGHDK and CDR2 SYGVNS. The CDR3 reads CASKGTDTQYF. DNA for the CDR3: TGTGCTAGCAAGGGCACAGATACGCAGTATTTT.

This clonotype was observed many times. This sequence joins TRBV20-1 and TRBJ2-2; 11 bases line up with TRBD1. V lost 4 bases to trimming and J lost 5 bases; unmatched junction nucleotides: 3. Germline CDR1 and CDR2: DFQATT and SNEGSKA (reference sequence). The CDR3 consists of 14 residues. CDR3 DNA sequence: TGCAGTGCTATGGACAGGGGGCCTACCGGGGAGCTGTTTTTT. As protein: CSAMDRGPTGELFF.

This clonotype occurred many times. The V gene is TRBV20-1, the J gene TRBJ2-5, with 15 bases identical to TRBD2. The CDR3 sequence is 17 residues long. Germline loops: CDR1 DFQATT, CDR2 SNEGSKA (reference sequence). Trimming at V came to 3 bases and at J to 2 bases, leaving 7 bases not matched to a gene. In nucleotides, the CDR3 is TGCAGTGCTAGCGCCGGGACTAGCGGGGGGACACAAGAGACCCAGTACTTC. It specifies CSASAGTSGGTQETQYF.

In this sample, this clonotype turned up many times. The chain has TRBV4-2 and TRBJ2-1; 9 bases line up with TRBD2. With V trimmed by 1 base and J by 7 bases, 5 bases remained unmatched. Germline CDR1 and CDR2: LGHNA and YNFKEQ. This CDR3 spans 15 amino acids. CDR3 nucleotides: TGTGCCAGCAGCCAAGTTGCGGGAGGGAAAAATGAGCAGTTCTTC. This codes for CASSQVAGGKNEQFF.

This chain uses TRBV4-1 with TRBJ1-1; D may be TRBD1 (6 bases). Trimming took off 2 bases at V and 4 bases at J, with 11 bases between the two ends. Germline CDR1 is MGHRA and CDR2 is YSYEKL. The CDR3 has 14 amino acids. CDR3 sequence reads: CASSQPTGPTEAFF. The DNA of the CDR3 is TGCGCCAGCAGCCAACCCACAGGGCCCACTGAAGCTTTCTTT.

This clonotype was recorded many times. The chain recombines TRBV5-1 with TRBJ2-1, with 7 bases fitting TRBD1. The CDR3 runs 15 residues. CDR1 is SGHRS, CDR2 YFSETQ, per germline. Unmatched junction bases numbered 11, after V lost 7 bases and J lost 4 bases. The CDR3 here is CASREWDSMYNEQFF. In nucleotides, the CDR3 is TGCGCCAGCCGGGAATGGGACAGCATGTACAATGAGCAGTTCTTC.

Ten or more counts support this clonotype. The chain uses TRBV5-6 and TRBJ2-7; the match to TRBD2 covers 10 bases. With V trimmed by 2 bases and J by 5 bases, 7 bases remained unmatched. Germline V gene lookup returns CDR1 SGHDT and CDR2 YYEEEE. This CDR3 has 15 amino acids. The CDR3 reads CASSFPTSGNNEQYF. The CDR3 region has the DNA TGTGCCAGCAGCTTTCCTACTAGCGGGAACAACGAGCAGTACTTC.

This clonotype showed up many times. CDR3 sequence (DNA): TGTGCCAGCAGCTTAGAAGGAATGGCTAGCGGGACCGGGTTCGGTACGCAGTATTTT. Translating gives CASSLEGMASGTGFGTQYF. The rearrangement links TRBV7-2 to TRBJ2-3; 9 bases map to TRBD2. The CDR3 has 19 amino acids. Per the germline V gene, CDR1 is SGHTA and CDR2 is FQGNSA. Trimming took 1 base from V and 8 from J; bases not matched to a gene: 19.

This clonotype was seen at least ten times. The chain recombines TRBV11-2 with TRBJ1-2, with 9 bases lining up with TRBD1. This CDR3 spans 12 amino acids. V dropped 4 bases and J dropped 14; count of bases not matched to a gene: 8. The germline CDR1 and CDR2 sequences are SGHAT and FQNNGV. In DNA form, the CDR3 reads TGTGCCAGCAGCTCCGACAGGGGGGCGGGAACCTTC. Its protein product is CASSSDRGAGTF.

This clonotype appeared many times. V usage is TRBV7-8 and J usage is TRBJ2-7, with a weak D call TRBD1 (6 bases). Germline lookup yields CDR1 SGHVS and CDR2 FQNEAQ. Trimming left V 1 base short and J 0 bases short, with 19 bases between. The CDR3 consists of 18 residues. CDR3 sequence: CASSLVSGSGGPSYEQYV. In DNA, the CDR3 is TGTGCCAGCAGCTTAGTTAGTGGGAGTGGGGGCCCCTCCTACGAGCAGTACGTC.

This clonotype was recorded many times. This chain links TRBV12-3 or TRBV12-4 with TRBJ2-3; 9 bases are a match to TRBD2. This CDR3 is 15 amino acids long. The J segment lost 2 bases and the V segment lost 6 bases, leaving 6 bases of the junction unmatched. This chain's CDR3 is CASRWLAGPTDTQYF. The CDR3 nucleotides read TGTGCCAGCAGGTGGCTAGCGGGACCCACAGATACGCAGTATTTT.

This clonotype was detected ten times or more. The J gene is TRBJ1-4, the V gene TRBV5-1, with 7 bases matching TRBD1. Germline-derived CDR1 and CDR2 are SGHRS and YFSETQ. This CDR3 has 15 amino acids. The trim removed 4 bases at V and 4 bases at J, leaving 7 bases unmatched. DNA of the CDR3: TGCGCCAGCAGCATCGGACAGGCGGGTAATGAAAAACTGTTTTTT. This codes for CASSIGQAGNEKLFF.

This clonotype was counted many times. The rearrangement links TRBV7-2 to TRBJ1-4; TRBD1 is a possible D gene (6 bases). Germline CDR1 SGHTA, CDR2 FQGNSA. The CDR3 loop spans 15 amino acids. Trimming stripped 2 bases from V and 5 bases from J, with 12 bases between. DNA of the CDR3: TGTGCCAGCAGCTTAAATAGGGGGATAAATGAAAAACTGTTTTTT. Its translation is CASSLNRGINEKLFF.

This clonotype turned up a few times. A much larger clone sits a single nucleotide away, making a read error possible. This chain connects TRBV21-1 to TRBJ2-7; TRBD1 is the table's D call, not checked against the DNA. TRBV21-1 has pseudogene status. This CDR3 is built from 13 residues. The CDR3 here is CASSKDRDYEQYV. In DNA, the CDR3 is TGTGCCAGCAGCAAGGACAGGGACTACGAGCAGTACGTC.

This clonotype was recorded at least ten times. As DNA, the CDR3 is TGTGCCAGCAGTTCGGCCCCCCACAGCACAGATACGCAGTATTTT. Its translation: CASSSAPHSTDTQYF. J is TRBJ2-3 and V is TRBV6-5, with no clear D. This CDR3 region has 15 residues. Deletions cut 4 bases from V and 0 bases from J, with 11 bases between. CDR1 is MNHEY and CDR2 is SVGAGI in the germline V gene.